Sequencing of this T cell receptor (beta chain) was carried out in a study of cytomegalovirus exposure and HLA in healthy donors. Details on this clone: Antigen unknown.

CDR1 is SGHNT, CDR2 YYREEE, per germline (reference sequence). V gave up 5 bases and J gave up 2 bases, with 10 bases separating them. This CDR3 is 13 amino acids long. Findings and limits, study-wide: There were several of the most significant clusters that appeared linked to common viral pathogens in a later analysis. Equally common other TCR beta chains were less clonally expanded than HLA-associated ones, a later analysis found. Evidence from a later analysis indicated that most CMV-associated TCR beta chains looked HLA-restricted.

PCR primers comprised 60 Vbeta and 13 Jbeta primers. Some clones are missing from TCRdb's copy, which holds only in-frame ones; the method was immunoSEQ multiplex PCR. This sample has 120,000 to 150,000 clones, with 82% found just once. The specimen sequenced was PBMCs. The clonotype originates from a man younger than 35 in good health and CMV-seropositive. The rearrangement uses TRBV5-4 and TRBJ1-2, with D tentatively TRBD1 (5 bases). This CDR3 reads CASRPGLNYGYTF. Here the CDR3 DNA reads TGTGCCAGCAGGCCAGGGCTCAACTATGGCTACACCTTC.